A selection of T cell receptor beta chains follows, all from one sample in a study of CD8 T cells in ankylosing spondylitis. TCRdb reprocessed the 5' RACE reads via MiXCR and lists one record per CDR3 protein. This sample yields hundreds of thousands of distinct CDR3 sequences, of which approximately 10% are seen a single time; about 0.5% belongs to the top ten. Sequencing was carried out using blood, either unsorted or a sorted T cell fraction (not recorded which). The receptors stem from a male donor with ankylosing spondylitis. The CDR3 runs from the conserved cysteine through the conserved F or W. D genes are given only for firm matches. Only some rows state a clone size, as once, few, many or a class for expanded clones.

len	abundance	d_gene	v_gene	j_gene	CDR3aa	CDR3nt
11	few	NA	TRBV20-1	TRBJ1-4	CSAIRNEKLFF	TGCAGTGCTATCAGAAATGAAAAACTGTTTTTT
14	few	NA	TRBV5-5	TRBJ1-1	CASSLSGVKAEAFF	TGTGCCAGCAGCTTGTCAGGGGTAAAGGCTGAAGCTTTCTTT
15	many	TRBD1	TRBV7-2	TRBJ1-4	CASSVRGRTNEKLFF	TGTGCCAGCAGCGTCAGGGGGCGGACTAATGAAAAACTGTTTTTT
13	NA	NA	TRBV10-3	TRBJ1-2	CAISEDSPRGYTF	TGTGCCATCAGTGAGGACAGCCCCCGCGGCTACACCTTC
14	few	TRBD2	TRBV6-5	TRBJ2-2	CASSYGLAAGELFF	TGTGCCAGCAGTTATGGACTAGCTGCCGGGGAGCTGTTTTTT
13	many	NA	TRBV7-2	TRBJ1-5	CASSLVGGQPQHF	TGTGCCAGCAGCTTAGTGGGTGGGCAGCCCCAGCATTTT
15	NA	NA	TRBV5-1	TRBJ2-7	CASSLAVYNTYEQYF	TGCGCCAGCAGCTTGGCGGTCTACAATACCTACGAGCAGTACTTC
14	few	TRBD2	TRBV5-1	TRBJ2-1	CASSSGLAYNEQFF	TGCGCCAGCAGCTCCGGACTAGCCTACAATGAGCAGTTCTTC
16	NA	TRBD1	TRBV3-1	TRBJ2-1	CASSRDPGQGSNEQFF	TGTGCCAGCAGCCGAGACCCGGGACAGGGGAGCAATGAGCAGTTCTTC
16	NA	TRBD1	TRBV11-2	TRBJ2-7	CASSFPSGTANAEQYF	TGTGCCAGCAGCTTCCCCTCCGGGACAGCTAATGCCGAGCAGTACTTC
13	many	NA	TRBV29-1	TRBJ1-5	CSVGVNSNQPQHF	TGCAGCGTTGGGGTAAATAGCAATCAGCCCCAGCATTTT
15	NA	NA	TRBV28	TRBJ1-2	CASSLSLQGTYGYTF	TGTGCCAGCAGTTTATCCCTACAGGGAACCTATGGCTACACCTTC
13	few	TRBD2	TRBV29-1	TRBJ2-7	CSVVGGRVYEQYF	TGCAGCGTTGTGGGGGGGAGAGTCTACGAGCAGTACTTC
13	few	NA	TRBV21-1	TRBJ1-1	CASQQGLDTEAFF	TGTGCCAGCCAACAGGGTCTGGACACTGAAGCTTTCTTT
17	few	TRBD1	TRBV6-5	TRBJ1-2	CASSSPGLGDSGYGYTF	TGTGCCAGCAGTTCCCCTGGGCTGGGGGACAGCGGCTATGGCTACACCTTC
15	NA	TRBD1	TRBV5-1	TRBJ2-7	CASSLVGQGISEQYF	TGCGCCAGCAGCTTGGTGGGACAGGGTATCTCCGAGCAGTACTTC
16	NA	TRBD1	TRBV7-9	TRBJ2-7	CASTSRQGSLIDEQYF	TGTGCCAGCACATCAAGACAGGGGTCACTCATCGACGAGCAGTACTTC
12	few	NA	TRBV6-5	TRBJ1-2	CASSNQGRGYTF	TGTGCCAGCAGTAACCAGGGCCGGGGCTACACCTTC
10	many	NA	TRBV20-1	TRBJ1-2	CSASYRGYTF	TGCAGTGCTAGTTATCGTGGCTACACCTTC
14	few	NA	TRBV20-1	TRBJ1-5	CSARSVRPDQPQHF	TGCAGTGCTAGATCTGTCAGACCGGATCAGCCCCAGCATTTT
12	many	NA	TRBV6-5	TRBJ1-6	CASSYLGSPLHF	TGTGCCAGCAGTTATTTGGGTTCACCCCTCCACTTT
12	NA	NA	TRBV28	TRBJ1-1	CASRSTGLRAFF	TGTGCCAGCAGATCAACAGGGTTACGGGCTTTCTTT
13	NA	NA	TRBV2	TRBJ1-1	CARSSTGTTEAFF	TGTGCCAGAAGTTCAACAGGGACCACTGAAGCTTTCTTT
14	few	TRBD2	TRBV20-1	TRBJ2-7	CSAREASGNYEQYF	TGCAGTGCTAGAGAGGCTAGCGGAAACTACGAGCAGTACTTC
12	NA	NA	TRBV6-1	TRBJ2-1	CASRADNNEQFF	TGTGCCAGTCGAGCGGATAACAATGAGCAGTTCTTC
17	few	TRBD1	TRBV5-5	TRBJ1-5	CASSLVWDSYSNQPQHF	TGTGCCAGCAGCTTGGTGTGGGACAGCTATAGCAATCAGCCCCAGCATTTT
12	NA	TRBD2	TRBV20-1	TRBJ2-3	CAQAGDTDTQYF	TGCGCGCAAGCGGGGGACACAGATACGCAGTATTTT
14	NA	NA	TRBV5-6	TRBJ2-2	CASSTRGRTGELFF	TGTGCCAGCAGTACCCGGGGCCGCACCGGGGAGCTGTTTTTT
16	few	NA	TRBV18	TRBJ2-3	CASSPEMDVGTDTQYF	TGTGCCAGCTCACCGGAGATGGACGTCGGGACAGATACGCAGTATTTT
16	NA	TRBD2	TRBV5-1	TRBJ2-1	CASSSGGLAGYNEQFF	TGCGCCAGCAGCTCGGGGGGACTAGCGGGGTACAATGAGCAGTTCTTC
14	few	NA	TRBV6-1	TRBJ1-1	CASSGSSSDREAFF	TGTGCCAGCAGTGGGTCGTCATCAGACAGGGAAGCTTTCTTT
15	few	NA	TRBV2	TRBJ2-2	CASRKGARLGGELFF	TGTGCCAGCAGAAAAGGGGCCAGATTAGGCGGGGAGCTGTTTTTT
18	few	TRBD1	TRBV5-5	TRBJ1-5	CASSSLPRTGGSNQPQHF	TGTGCCAGCAGCTCCCTTCCTCGGACAGGGGGAAGCAATCAGCCCCAGCATTTT
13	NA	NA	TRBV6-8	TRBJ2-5	CASQWGTLETQYF	TGTGCCAGCCAATGGGGGACTCTCGAGACCCAGTACTTC
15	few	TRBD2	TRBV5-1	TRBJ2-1	CASSSPGLALEKQFF	TGCGCCAGCAGCTCACCGGGACTAGCTTTGGAGAAGCAGTTCTTC
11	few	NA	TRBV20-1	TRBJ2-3	CSASRPDTQYF	TGCAGTGCTAGTCGGCCAGATACGCAGTATTTT
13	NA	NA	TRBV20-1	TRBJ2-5	CSARYSYQETQYF	TGCAGTGCTAGATATAGTTACCAAGAGACCCAGTACTTC
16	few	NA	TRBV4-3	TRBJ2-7	CASSRSRRDGVYEQYF	TGCGCCAGCAGCCGTTCGCGGAGGGATGGGGTTTACGAGCAGTACTTC
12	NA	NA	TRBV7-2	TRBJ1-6	CASSPDLFPLHF	TGTGCCAGCAGTCCGGACCTTTTCCCCCTCCACTTT
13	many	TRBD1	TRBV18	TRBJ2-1	CASSGQAYNEQFF	TGTGCCAGCTCGGGACAGGCATACAATGAGCAGTTCTTC
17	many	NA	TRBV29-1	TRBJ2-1	CSVEDWAARVSYNEQFF	TGCAGCGTTGAAGATTGGGCAGCCCGAGTCTCCTACAATGAGCAGTTCTTC
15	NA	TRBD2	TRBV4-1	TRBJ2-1	CASSPPSLAGDEQFF	TGCGCCAGCAGCCCACCCAGTTTAGCGGGAGATGAGCAGTTCTTC
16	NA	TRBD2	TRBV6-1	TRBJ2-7	CASRPYREREVHEQYF	TGTGCCAGCAGACCGTACAGAGAGCGGGAGGTACACGAGCAGTACTTC
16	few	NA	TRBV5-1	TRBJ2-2	CASSLVSSANTGELFF	TGCGCCAGCAGCTTGGTGTCTAGTGCGAACACCGGGGAGCTGTTTTTT